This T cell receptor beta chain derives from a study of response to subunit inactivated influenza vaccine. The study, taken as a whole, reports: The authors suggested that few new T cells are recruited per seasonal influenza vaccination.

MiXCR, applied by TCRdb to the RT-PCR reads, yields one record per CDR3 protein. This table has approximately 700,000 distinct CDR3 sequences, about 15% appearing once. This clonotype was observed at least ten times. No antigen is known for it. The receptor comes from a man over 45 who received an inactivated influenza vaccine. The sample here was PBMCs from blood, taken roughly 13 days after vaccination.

CDR3 residues: CASSARDRGPNEQFF. CDR3 nucleotides: TGTGCCAGCAGTGCCCGGGACAGGGGTCCCAATGAGCAGTTCTTC. The chain combines TRBV12-3 or TRBV12-4 with TRBJ2-1, with 10 bases that match TRBD1. The junction had 7 bases not matched to a gene; V was cut back by 5 bases and J by 6 bases. This CDR3 contains 15 residues.